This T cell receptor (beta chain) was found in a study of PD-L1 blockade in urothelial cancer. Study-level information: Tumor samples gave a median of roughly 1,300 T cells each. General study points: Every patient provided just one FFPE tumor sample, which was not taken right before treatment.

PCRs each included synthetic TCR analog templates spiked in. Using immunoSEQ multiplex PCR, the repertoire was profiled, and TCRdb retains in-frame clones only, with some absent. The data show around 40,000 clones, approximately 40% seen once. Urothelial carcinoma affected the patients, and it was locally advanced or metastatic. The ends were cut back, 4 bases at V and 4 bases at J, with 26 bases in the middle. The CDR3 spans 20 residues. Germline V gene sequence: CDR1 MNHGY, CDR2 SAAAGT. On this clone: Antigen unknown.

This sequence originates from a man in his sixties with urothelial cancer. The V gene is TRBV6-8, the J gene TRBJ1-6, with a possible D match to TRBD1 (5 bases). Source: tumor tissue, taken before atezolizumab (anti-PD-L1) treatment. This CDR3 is CASSLSSPLPGRSYNSPLHF. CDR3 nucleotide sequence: TGTGCCAGCAGTTTATCGTCCCCCCTCCCAGGGAGGTCTTATAATTCACCCCTCCACTTT.